Reported below is one TCR beta chain. Seattle enrolled patients during active infection and tracked them longitudinally. This entry comes from a study of blood T cell repertoires in COVID-19. Study as a whole: From the United States, Italy and Spain came samples of acute and convalescent COVID-19. Sources were T cells, B-cell-depleted T cells, or PBMCs; the material itself was cDNA or gDNA.

Authors' processing steps: Researchers report that nucleated cell counts were estimated from reference gene primer amplification. Sequencing was performed with immunoSEQ multiplex PCR; in TCRdb, only in-frame clones are kept and a portion is missing. V, J and clone size are those of that table, while D and trimming were read from the DNA. Counted here are roughly 500,000 clones, about 88% occurring once; the ten biggest clones make up around 0.9%. Trimming at V came to 0 bases and at J to 4 bases, leaving 6 bases not matched to a gene. The CDR3 consists of 16 residues. Germline V gives CDR1 SGHRS, CDR2 YFSETQ.

This sequence joins TRBV5-1 and TRBJ2-5, with 10 bases aligning to TRBD2. Source material: peripheral blood. This sequence originates from a man between 18 and 29 years old with COVID-19, enrolled during active disease. In DNA form, the CDR3 reads TGCGCCAGCAGCTTGGCCGGGCTAGCGGGAGTAGAGACCCAGTACTTC. This codes for CASSLAGLAGVETQYF.